Listed here is a single T cell receptor (beta chain). It has no known antigen specificity. Nothing much larger sits one base from this clone, and base qualities are not available. The sample is drawn from a study of long-term antiretroviral therapy in people with HIV (dated by TCRdb to between 2021 and 2023). Broadly, across the study: The earliest samples were collected about a decade before the 2015 WHO recommendation for immediate ART, when ART was typically delayed until CD4 counts fell. A retrospective serial study tested whether ART initiation and durable HIV suppression were associated with changes in peripheral blood TRB repertoire composition and diversity. From some 30 adults with confirmed HIV infection, the cohort provided around 180 cryopreserved PBMC samples, gathered serially across a mean of around six years (range 1-12). Among the 30 or so participants with HIV, eleven were female. No cross-contamination during QIAcube processing was seen in test extractions of a monoclonal T-cell line run alongside about 33 polyclonal samples. What the authors observed across the whole study: Since PBMC availability was limited, sequencing covered only the TCR beta chain, with no alpha chain pairing. Because cell numbers in pre-ART samples were limited, unsorted PBMC were profiled instead of sorted CD4+ and CD8+ T cells. HIV repertoires had narrower CDR3 length ranges than controls, and the network structure suggested an antigen-experienced repertoire that shifted only slightly toward naive after ART. The repertoire was dominated across all time points by expanded TRB clones identified before ART initiation, although this dominance was seen to fluctuate and to decrease in many PLHIV after ART. ART initiation was associated with a significant increase in TRB diversity, but diversity stayed significantly below transplant donor controls even after long-term ART. Samples dated from the mid-2000s to the late 2010s, and the ART regimens used may be less effective than current ones. Inferences about post-ART repertoire changes were limited because no data were available on ART adherence, viral resistance or therapy changes.

Sequencing of the TRB variable region was done with the immunoSEQ hsTCRB v3.0 assay at survey level resolution. A depth of about 40,000-55,000 T-cell genomes per sample was targeted for TRB sequencing. TRB libraries were pooled and sequenced on an Illumina MiSeq using a v3 150-cycle kit. As for the authors' bioinformatics: Repertoire analysis ran in R within a reproducible Nextflow workflow covering QC, data transformation and analysis. LymphoSeq2, an R package for exploring AIRR-Seq data, was used to implement custom analyses. A handful of samples yielding fewer than 5000 total TRB sequences were excluded, leaving approximately 190 analyzed HIV repertoires. Of the 188 retained HIV repertoires, 55 to 60 were collected before and roughly 130 after ART initiation. Repertoires were downsampled to 5000 TRB nucleotide sequences, and summary statistics were averaged over 100 downsampling iterations. Only TRB sequences with CDR3 regions of at least seven amino acids were retained for analysis. Diversity was assessed using a clonality score derived from Shannon entropy and using the Gini coefficient. In repertoire networks, the top 5000 CDR3 amino acid sequences were linked whenever an edit distance of one separated two sequences. Antigen specificity groups and MHC restriction were predicted for TRB CDR3 amino acid sequences with GLIPH2. To flag known associations with CMV, EBV, HIV or tissue antigens, CDR3 amino acid sequences were compared against VDJdb and McPAS-TCR. Pre-ART, post-ART and control groups were compared with Wilcoxon signed-rank tests and Holm-Bonferroni correction. Sourced from immuneACCESS, this table was stored by TCRdb with only in-frame sequences that have V and J called. A share of the clones is absent; for the studies checked, an unresolved V gene accounts for under half, and the remainder has no known explanation. For V, J and clone size, that table is used; D and trimming come from the DNA. Recorded for this sample are over 15,000 clones; approximately 88% of them occurred a single time. Of the sample, roughly 8% is held by the ten largest clones.

V loses 2 bases of germline sequence and J loses 9 bases, and the interval between the two ends is 11 bases. Counted from cysteine to phenylalanine, this CDR3 has 14 amino acids. Only CDR3 DNA is held: 42 bases, read in frame from base 1. Looking up the germline V gene yields CDR1 ENHRY and CDR2 SYGVKD. Participants were included only if at least one PBMC sample before ART initiation and at least two post-ART samples were available. Treatment was received in the United States of America by all participants with HIV. Before DNA extraction, cryopreserved samples containing about 0.9-11 million PBMC were thawed and washed. At the time of the earliest PBMC sample, participants with HIV were aged between about 20 and 60 years. PBMC samples from each participant spanned 1-4 timepoints before ART initiation and 2-8 timepoints after ART initiation, with a median of 7 samples. For every participant, serial HIV viral load, CD4+ T-cell count, ART history and demographic data were obtained. Using a Qiagen kit on a QIAcube, genomic DNA was extracted from unsorted PBMC, with samples processed in batches of 12.

The chain is made from TRBV10-3 and TRBJ2-6, with an unclear D gene assignment. The material sequenced was unsorted PBMCs, taken 0.9 years after starting antiretroviral therapy. This TCR came from a young man with HIV. The sequence in DNA is TGTGCCATCAGTGAGGGCACTGGGAACAACGTCCTGACTTTC. Translated, this gives CAISEGTGNNVLTF.